Below, 6 T cell receptor beta chains from the same sample are listed, as sequenced in a study of T cell responses to AZD1222 COVID-19 vaccine. Using immunoSEQ multiplex PCR, the repertoire was profiled, and TCRdb retains in-frame clones only, with some absent. This table has tens of thousands of clones, approximately 90% appearing once. The sequences come from peripheral blood, collected on day 0 of AZD1222 vaccination. These receptor sequences come from an adult in good health.

The chain uses TRBV4-3 and TRBJ1-1, with unresolved D. CDR3 length equals 14 residues. V lost 1 base and J 1 base, leaving 7 bases between the germline ends. In germline, CDR1 is LGHNA, CDR2 YSLEER. The CDR3 DNA follows: TGCGCCAGCAGCCAAGTTACAGAGAACACTGAAGCTTTCTTT. Amino acids: CASSQVTENTEAFF.

V is TRBV7-8 and J is TRBJ1-2, with D maybe TRBD1 (5 bases). Trimming took 5 bases from V and 4 from J, leaving 11 bases between them. Per germline, CDR1 SGHVS and CDR2 FQNEAQ. The CDR3 is made up of 13 amino acids. The CDR3 loop is CASSLDSSYGYTF. The CDR3 nucleotides are TGTGCCAGCAGCCTTGACAGTTCCTATGGCTACACCTTC.

This clone was seen only once. The chain recombines TRBV3-1 (or the pseudogene TRBV3-2) with TRBJ1-3; perhaps TRBD1 as D (6 bases). Germline assignment: CDR1 LGHDT and CDR2 YNNKEL (reference sequence). This CDR3 contains 14 residues. Trimming took off 2 bases at V and 7 bases at J, with 12 bases between the two ends. The CDR3 protein is CASSQNTGANTIYF. CDR3 sequence (DNA): TGTGCCAGCAGCCAAAACACGGGGGCCAACACCATATATTTT.

The chain uses TRBV11-2 and TRBJ2-1; unclear D gene. The V end lost 0 bases, the J end lost 6 bases, and 12 bases lay between the germline ends. CDR1 is SGHAT, CDR2 FQNNGV, per germline. The CDR3 sequence is 15 residues long. The CDR3: CASSLDRSGVNEQFF. In DNA form, the CDR3 reads TGTGCCAGCAGCTTAGATCGGTCTGGGGTCAATGAGCAGTTCTTC.

The chain is built from TRBV6-5 and TRBJ1-3; no clear D. The germline V gene has CDR1 MNHEY and CDR2 SVGAGI. V lost 6 bases to trimming and J lost 0 bases, with 9 bases between them. The CDR3 contains 14 residues. The CDR3 bases are TGTGCCAGCAGCCGGGGTTCCTCTGGAAACACCATATATTTT. Its protein product is CASSRGSSGNTIYF.

V usage is TRBV6-5 and J usage is TRBJ1-5; D not resolved. CDR1 is MNHEY and CDR2 is SVGAGI in the germline V gene. The CDR3 sequence is 13 residues long. V lost 4 bases to trimming and J lost 11 bases, with 15 bases between them. CDR3 nucleotides: TGTGCCAGCAGTTCCGGGCCTTCGGGGACCCAGCATTTT. It is translated as CASSSGPSGTQHF.